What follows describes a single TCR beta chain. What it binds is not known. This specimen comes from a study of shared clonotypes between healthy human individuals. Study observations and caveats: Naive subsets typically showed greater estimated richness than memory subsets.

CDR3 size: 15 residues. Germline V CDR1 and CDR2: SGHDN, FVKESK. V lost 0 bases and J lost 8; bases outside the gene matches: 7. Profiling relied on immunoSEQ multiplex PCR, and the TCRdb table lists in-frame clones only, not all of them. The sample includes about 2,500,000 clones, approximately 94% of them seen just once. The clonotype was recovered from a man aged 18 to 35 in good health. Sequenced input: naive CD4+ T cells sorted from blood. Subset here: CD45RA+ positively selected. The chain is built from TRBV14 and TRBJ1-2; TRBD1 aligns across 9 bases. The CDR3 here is CASSQELQGARGYTF. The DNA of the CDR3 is TGTGCCAGCAGCCAAGAATTACAGGGGGCTCGGGGCTACACCTTC.